This TCR beta chain was documented in a study of OX40 agonist ivuxolimab in advanced cancers. As for the study in general: Ivuxolimab is an agonistic anti-OX40 (CD134) antibody, and patients were treated with it.

Clones were sequenced by immunoSEQ multiplex PCR, and TCRdb holds only the in-frame ones, with some missing. The data hold approximately 10,000 clones, with around four fifths observed a single time. Germline trimming cut 1 base from V and 4 bases from J; bases unmatched to any gene: 5. From germline, CDR1 is MNHNY and CDR2 SVGAGI (reference sequence). The CDR3 sequence is 15 residues long. This clone was detected only once. This rearrangement joins TRBV6-6 to TRBJ1-1, with 8 positions matching TRBD1. Source: CD4+ or CD8+ T cells sorted from blood, taken in a trial of the OX40 agonist ivuxolimab. The TCR originated in an adult with an advanced solid tumor such as melanoma, head and neck, liver or kidney cancer. This CDR3 is CASSYFTGGSTEAFF. In DNA form, the CDR3 reads TGTGCCAGCAGTTACTTTACAGGGGGGAGCACTGAAGCTTTCTTT.